A single sample is the source of the 31 T cell receptor beta chains below, sequenced in a study of blood T cell repertoires in COVID-19. Clones were read by immunoSEQ multiplex PCR, and TCRdb kept only the in-frame ones, dropping some. The data contain some 170,000 clones, approximately 86% of them seen just once; the ten biggest clones take up less than 5%. Input material: peripheral blood. These TCRs come from a woman aged 60-75 years who had recovered from COVID-19.

The chain recombines TRBV19 with TRBJ2-5, with 9 nucleotides matching TRBD2. Germline values: CDR1 LNHDA, CDR2 SQIVND (reference sequence). The CDR3 totals 17 residues. Losses at the gene ends were 7 bases for V and 1 base for J; bases not matched to a gene: 13. CDR3 loop: CASKDLSSGGLQETQYF. CDR3 coding DNA: TGTGCCAGTAAGGACTTAAGTAGCGGGGGCCTCCAAGAGACCCAGTACTTC.

The gene calls are TRBV24-1 and TRBJ2-5, with a tentative D call TRBD1 (5 bases). Trimming took 4 bases from V and 3 from J, leaving 11 bases between them. Looked up from germline, CDR1 is KGHDR and CDR2 is SFDVKD. The CDR3 length is 14 residues. In DNA form, the CDR3 reads TGTGCCACCAGTGACCCCTCGACAGAAGAGACCCAGTACTTC. It encodes CATSDPSTEETQYF.

The chain uses TRBV4-1 and TRBJ2-5; 8 nucleotides line up with TRBD1. The ends lost 2 bases at V and 5 bases at J; junction bases unmatched: 16. CDR1 is MGHRA and CDR2 is YSYEKL in the germline V gene. The CDR3 is made up of 18 amino acids. The CDR3 here is CASSQQLKLGQGYETQYF. In DNA form, the CDR3 reads TGCGCCAGCAGCCAACAGCTCAAGTTAGGACAGGGTTATGAGACCCAGTACTTC.

This rearrangement joins TRBV7-9 to TRBJ1-4; 8 bases line up with TRBD1. CDR1 is SEHNR and CDR2 is FQNEAQ in the germline V gene (reference sequence). Losses at the gene ends were 4 bases for V and 7 bases for J; bases not matched to a gene: 8. This CDR3 is 15 amino acids long. CDR3 sequence: CASSYPQGASEKLFF. CDR3 nucleotide sequence: TGTGCCAGCAGCTATCCTCAGGGGGCTAGTGAAAAACTGTTTTTT. Full variable domain (outside the CDR3, taken from reference TRBV7-9 and TRBJ1-4): DTGVSQNPRHKITKRGQNVTFRCDPISEHNRLYWYRQTLGQGPEFLTYFQNEAQLEKSRLLSDRFSAERPKGSFSTLEIQRTEQGDSAMYLCASSYPQGASEKLFFGSGTQLSVL.

This rearrangement joins TRBV2 to TRBJ2-5; TRBD1 is a possible D gene (7 bases). Germline CDR1 is SNHLY and CDR2 is FYNNEI. The CDR3 contains 14 residues. V dropped 9 bases and J dropped 1 base, with 15 bases sitting between them. CDR3 bases: TGTGCCAGTCGAGGAGGGGGCGCCCAAGAGACCCAGTACTTC. As protein: CASRGGGAQETQYF.

The CDR3 sequence is CASSQRGARHEQFF. The CDR3, as DNA: TGTGCCAGCAGCCAGCGGGGCGCACGCCATGAGCAGTTCTTC. The V and J genes are TRBV3-1 (or the pseudogene TRBV3-2) and TRBJ2-1; the D gene is possibly TRBD2 (6 bases). Germline values: CDR1 LGHDT, CDR2 YNNKEL (reference sequence). The CDR3 sequence is 14 residues long. V was clipped by 3 bases and J by 8 bases, with 14 bases between them.

The chain has TRBV2 and TRBJ1-4; D gene ambiguous. This CDR3 is 10 amino acids long. CDR1 and CDR2 from the germline V gene are SNHLY and FYNNEI. With 10 bases removed from V and 8 bases from J, the gap between germline ends came to 8 bases. In DNA, the CDR3 is TGTGCCACACGCAGGGAAAAACTGTTTTTT. It is translated as CATRREKLFF.

This rearrangement joins TRBV10-3 to TRBJ2-3, with TRBD2 as a possible D gene (5 bases). V dropped 4 bases and J dropped 1 base, with 18 bases sitting between them. The CDR3 spans 17 residues. Looked up from germline, CDR1 is ENHRY and CDR2 is SYGVKD. The CDR3 spells CAISARGVNLGTDTQYF. The CDR3 DNA is TGTGCCATCAGTGCCCGGGGAGTAAATTTGGGCACAGATACGCAGTATTTT.

V and J are TRBV4-2 and TRBJ2-5; 11 nucleotides line up with TRBD2. The germline V gene encodes CDR1 LGHNA and CDR2 YNFKEQ. There are 20 residues in the CDR3. With 0 bases clipped from V and 2 bases from J, the junction kept 14 bases outside the gene matches. This chain's CDR3 is CASSQELVAGGLRGQETQYF. The DNA for the CDR3 is TGTGCCAGCAGCCAAGAACTAGTAGCGGGGGGGCTGCGCGGTCAAGAGACCCAGTACTTC.

The chain has TRBV24-1 and TRBJ1-2, with TRBD1 matching over 9 bases. The CDR3 has 15 amino acids. Trimming removed 3 bases from V and 10 bases from J; junction bases left unmatched: 11. Germline CDR1 KGHDR, CDR2 SFDVKD. CDR3 amino acids: CATSDPGTGNGDYTF. The CDR3 DNA reads TGTGCCACCAGTGATCCGGGGACAGGGAATGGTGACTACACCTTC.

The chain couples TRBV9 to TRBJ1-6, with 9 bases aligning to TRBD1. With 4 bases clipped from V and 8 bases from J, the junction kept 4 bases outside the gene matches. This CDR3 region has 14 residues. The germline V gene encodes CDR1 SGDLS and CDR2 YYNGEE. The CDR3: CASSMRQGDSPLHF. Here the CDR3 DNA reads TGTGCCAGCAGCATGAGACAGGGGGATTCACCCCTCCACTTT.

Comment on this clone: Other DNA sequences of this sample code for an identical CDR3. V gene TRBV5-1 combines with J gene TRBJ2-3; 7 nucleotides line up with TRBD1. The V gene's germline CDR1 is SGHRS and CDR2 YFSETQ. The V and J ends lost 0 bases and 3 bases, in that order; junction bases with no gene match: 1. The CDR3 loop spans 14 amino acids. CDR3 sequence reads: CASSLAGGTDTQYF. CDR3 bases: TGCGCCAGCAGCTTGGCAGGGGGTACAGATACGCAGTATTTT.

The chain carries TRBV9 and TRBJ2-3; D gene uncertain. The length of the CDR3 is 13 residues. Germline V lookup: CDR1 SGDLS, CDR2 YYNGEE. With 3 bases removed from V and 3 bases from J, the gap between germline ends came to 8 bases. The CDR3 nucleotides are TGTGCCAGCAGCGCAGGCACGACAGATACGCAGTATTTT. This sequence encodes CASSAGTTDTQYF.

This clone has just one count. The V call is TRBV6-5, the J call TRBJ2-5; 8 nucleotides line up with TRBD2. The V segment lost 8 bases and the J segment 2 bases; nucleotides outside the gene matches: 7. This CDR3 region has 14 residues. Germline CDR1 reads MNHEY; CDR2 reads SVGAGI. This CDR3 is CASQLAAGQETQYF. CDR3 nucleotide sequence: TGTGCCAGCCAACTAGCGGCAGGGCAAGAGACCCAGTACTTC.

This clone is a singleton in its sample. The V gene is TRBV24-1, the J gene TRBJ2-6, with TRBD1 matching over 8 bases. The V gene end was trimmed by 9 bases and the J gene end by 0 bases; junction bases not matched to a gene: 3. The CDR3 runs to 15 residues. Germline assignment: CDR1 KGHDR and CDR2 SFDVKD. CDR3 sequence reads: CATGQGFSGANVLTF. The DNA of the CDR3 is TGTGCCACCGGACAGGGCTTCTCTGGGGCCAACGTCCTGACTTTC.

The gene calls are TRBV3-1 (or the pseudogene TRBV3-2) and TRBJ1-2; D is uncertain. Trimming left V 4 bases short and J 2 bases short, with 14 bases between. CDR1 is LGHDT, CDR2 YNNKEL, per germline (reference sequence). The length of the CDR3 is 15 residues. The CDR3 bases are TGTGCCAGCAGCCTCAGCGCCCCAGAGAACTATGGCTACACCTTC. The encoded protein is CASSLSAPENYGYTF.

This chain uses TRBV28 with TRBJ2-7; no reliable D call. CDR3 size: 12 residues. CDR1 is MDHEN and CDR2 is SYDVKM in the germline V gene. Trimming pared 3 bases from V and 7 bases from J, leaving 10 bases between. The CDR3: CASSFYKDEQYF. The CDR3, as DNA: TGTGCCAGCAGTTTCTATAAAGATGAGCAGTACTTC.

In DNA form, the CDR3 reads TGTGCCAGCAGCCTTAGTTCGACAGGGATGTACGAGCAGTACTTC. It is translated as CASSLSSTGMYEQYF. V is TRBV5-5 and J is TRBJ2-7, with 7 bases aligning to TRBD1. CDR1 SGHKS and CDR2 YYEKEE come from the germline V gene (reference sequence). The CDR3 consists of 15 residues. V gave up 4 bases and J gave up 4 bases; unmatched junction bases: 11.

This clone has only one observation. This rearrangement joins TRBV9 to TRBJ2-5; 10 nucleotides line up with TRBD1. The germline CDR1 and CDR2 sequences are SGDLS and YYNGEE. Trimming cost V 3 bases and J 5 bases; bases outside gene matches: 7. The CDR3 spans 15 residues. The CDR3 spells CASSARQGAGETQYF. The DNA for the CDR3 is TGTGCCAGCAGCGCCCGACAGGGGGCGGGGGAGACCCAGTACTTC. The whole variable domain, remainder taken from reference TRBV9 and TRBJ2-5, is DSGVTQTPKHLITATGQRVTLRCSPRSGDLSVYWYQQSLDQGLQFLIQYYNGEERAKGNILERFSAQQFPDLHSELNLSSLELGDSALYFCASSARQGAGETQYFGPGTRLLVL.

This chain connects TRBV4-1 to TRBJ2-1; D gene unclear. The V and J ends lost 1 base and 2 bases respectively, with 9 bases between them. This CDR3 contains 15 residues. Looked up from germline, CDR1 is MGHRA and CDR2 is YSYEKL. The CDR3 loop reads CASSQVRFPYNEQFF. CDR3 bases: TGCGCCAGCAGCCAAGTCAGGTTCCCCTACAATGAGCAGTTCTTC.

This clone appeared once. Other nucleotide sequences in the sample specify the same CDR3. The chain recombines TRBV6-4 with TRBJ1-5; D is unclear. Trimming pared 3 bases from V and 4 bases from J, leaving 7 bases between. Germline V gene lookup returns CDR1 MRHNA and CDR2 SNTAGT. The CDR3 contains 13 residues. CDR3 coding DNA: TGTGCCAGCAGTGAGCAGGCTAATCAGCCCCAGCATTTT. It is translated as CASSEQANQPQHF.

The chain is built from TRBV18 and TRBJ2-7; TRBD2 matches 9 bases. Germline V gives CDR1 KGHSH, CDR2 LQKENI. V trimming: 3 bases; J trimming: 4 bases; junction bases outside the gene matches: 7. This CDR3 region has 15 residues. The CDR3 reads CASSPQRGAKYEQYF. DNA for the CDR3: TGTGCCAGCTCACCCCAGCGGGGGGCCAAATACGAGCAGTACTTC.

In this sample, this clone turned up once. The chain links TRBV30 to TRBJ2-3; weak D call: TRBD1 (6 bases). Trimming took off 2 bases at V and 1 base at J, with 7 bases between the two ends. The CDR3 has 13 amino acids. The germline V gene has CDR1 GTSNPN and CDR2 SVGIG (reference sequence). CDR3 sequence (DNA): TGTGCCTGGAGTCCAGGGGGCACAGATACGCAGTATTTT. Protein sequence: CAWSPGGTDTQYF. Drawing the rest from reference TRBV30 and TRBJ2-3, the complete variable domain is SQTIHQWPATLVQPVGSPLSLECTVEGTSNPNLYWYRQAAGRGLQLLFYSVGIGQISSEVPQNLSASRPQDRQFILSSKKLLLSDSGFYLCAWSPGGTDTQYFGPGTRLTVL.

This clone occurred once. The gene calls are TRBV28 and TRBJ1-1, with a tentative D call TRBD1 (5 bases). V was cut by 7 bases and J by 4 bases, with 13 bases left in between. The CDR3 spans 13 residues. Germline V lookup: CDR1 MDHEN, CDR2 SYDVKM. CDR3 amino acids: CASIRGGTTEAFF. The CDR3 DNA is TGTGCCAGCATTCGGGGGGGGACCACTGAAGCTTTCTTT.

As DNA, the CDR3 is TGCGCCAGCAGTCACAACAGAGTCATTAACACTGAAGCTTTCTTT. It encodes CASSHNRVINTEAFF. This chain connects TRBV23-1 to TRBJ1-1; D gene ambiguous. TRBV23-1 is designated an ORF whose function remains uncertain. This CDR3 spans 15 amino acids. Trimming removed 3 bases at V and 2 bases at J, with 13 bases between.

The V gene is TRBV24-1, the J gene TRBJ2-7; D possibly corresponds to TRBD1 (6 bases). Trimming cost V 7 bases and J 5 bases, with 20 bases left between them. CDR3 size: 15 residues. CDR1 and CDR2 (germline): KGHDR, SFDVKD. CDR3 sequence reads: CATSEGQQGSDEQYF. Here the CDR3 DNA reads TGTGCCACCAGCGAAGGGCAACAGGGTAGCGACGAGCAGTACTTC.

The rearrangement links TRBV5-1 to TRBJ1-4; 8 bases map to TRBD1. The J segment lost 7 bases and the V segment lost 3 bases, leaving 8 bases of the junction unmatched. The CDR3 totals 15 residues. The V gene's germline CDR1 is SGHRS and CDR2 YFSETQ. The chain's CDR3 is CASSSTTGGGEKLFF. Written as DNA, the CDR3 is TGCGCCAGCAGCTCCACTACAGGGGGAGGTGAAAAACTGTTTTTT.

The table lists this clone with a count of one. V gene TRBV18 combines with J gene TRBJ1-1; D gene unclear. Trimming cost V 0 bases and J 6 bases, with 17 bases left between them. The germline V gene has CDR1 KGHSH and CDR2 LQKENI. The CDR3 runs to 16 residues. For the CDR3, the DNA is TGTGCCAGCTCACCACCGGATTCAAGGCGCGGCTCTGAAGCTTTCTTT. It codes for CASSPPDSRRGSEAFF.

V gene TRBV12-3 or TRBV12-4 combines with J gene TRBJ1-2; D gene uncertain. Trimming took off 5 bases at V and 5 bases at J, with 9 bases between the two ends. The CDR3 spans 12 residues. The CDR3 is CASSVTGYGYTF. DNA of the CDR3: TGTGCCAGCAGTGTAACGGGATATGGCTACACCTTC.

The CDR3 bases are TGTGCCAGCCATAATCCGGGACAGGAACTGGGCTACACCTTC. Translation gives CASHNPGQELGYTF. The chain is built from TRBV7-9 and TRBJ1-2; the match to TRBD1 covers 8 bases. J gave up 8 bases and V 8 bases, and 13 bases lay outside the gene matches. There are 14 residues in the CDR3. Per the germline V gene, CDR1 is SEHNR and CDR2 is FQNEAQ (reference sequence).

The chain is built from TRBV18 and TRBJ2-5; D possibly corresponds to TRBD1 (5 bases). Germline lookup yields CDR1 KGHSH and CDR2 LQKENI. CDR3 size: 13 residues. V lost 3 bases and J 4 bases, leaving 9 bases between the germline ends. The CDR3 DNA reads TGTGCCAGCTCACCCCAGGGATCAGAGACCCAGTACTTC. Protein sequence: CASSPQGSETQYF.